This T cell receptor (beta chain) was profiled in a study of cytomegalovirus exposure and HLA in healthy donors. The PCR used 60 Vbeta and 13 Jbeta primers. Method: immunoSEQ multiplex PCR; TCRdb's copy keeps in-frame clones and lacks some. Of some 100,000 clones listed, roughly 83% are singletons. V was shortened by 5 bases and J by 4 bases, with 3 bases between the two germline ends. This CDR3 contains 11 residues. Germline CDR1 and CDR2: SNHLY and FYNNEI. Specimen: PBMCs. The source of this sequence is a female donor in good health and CMV-seropositive. This chain links TRBV2 with TRBJ2-1; no clear D. The CDR3 DNA reads as TGTGCCAGCAGTCGTTACAATGAGCAGTTCTTC. The encoded protein is CASSRYNEQFF.